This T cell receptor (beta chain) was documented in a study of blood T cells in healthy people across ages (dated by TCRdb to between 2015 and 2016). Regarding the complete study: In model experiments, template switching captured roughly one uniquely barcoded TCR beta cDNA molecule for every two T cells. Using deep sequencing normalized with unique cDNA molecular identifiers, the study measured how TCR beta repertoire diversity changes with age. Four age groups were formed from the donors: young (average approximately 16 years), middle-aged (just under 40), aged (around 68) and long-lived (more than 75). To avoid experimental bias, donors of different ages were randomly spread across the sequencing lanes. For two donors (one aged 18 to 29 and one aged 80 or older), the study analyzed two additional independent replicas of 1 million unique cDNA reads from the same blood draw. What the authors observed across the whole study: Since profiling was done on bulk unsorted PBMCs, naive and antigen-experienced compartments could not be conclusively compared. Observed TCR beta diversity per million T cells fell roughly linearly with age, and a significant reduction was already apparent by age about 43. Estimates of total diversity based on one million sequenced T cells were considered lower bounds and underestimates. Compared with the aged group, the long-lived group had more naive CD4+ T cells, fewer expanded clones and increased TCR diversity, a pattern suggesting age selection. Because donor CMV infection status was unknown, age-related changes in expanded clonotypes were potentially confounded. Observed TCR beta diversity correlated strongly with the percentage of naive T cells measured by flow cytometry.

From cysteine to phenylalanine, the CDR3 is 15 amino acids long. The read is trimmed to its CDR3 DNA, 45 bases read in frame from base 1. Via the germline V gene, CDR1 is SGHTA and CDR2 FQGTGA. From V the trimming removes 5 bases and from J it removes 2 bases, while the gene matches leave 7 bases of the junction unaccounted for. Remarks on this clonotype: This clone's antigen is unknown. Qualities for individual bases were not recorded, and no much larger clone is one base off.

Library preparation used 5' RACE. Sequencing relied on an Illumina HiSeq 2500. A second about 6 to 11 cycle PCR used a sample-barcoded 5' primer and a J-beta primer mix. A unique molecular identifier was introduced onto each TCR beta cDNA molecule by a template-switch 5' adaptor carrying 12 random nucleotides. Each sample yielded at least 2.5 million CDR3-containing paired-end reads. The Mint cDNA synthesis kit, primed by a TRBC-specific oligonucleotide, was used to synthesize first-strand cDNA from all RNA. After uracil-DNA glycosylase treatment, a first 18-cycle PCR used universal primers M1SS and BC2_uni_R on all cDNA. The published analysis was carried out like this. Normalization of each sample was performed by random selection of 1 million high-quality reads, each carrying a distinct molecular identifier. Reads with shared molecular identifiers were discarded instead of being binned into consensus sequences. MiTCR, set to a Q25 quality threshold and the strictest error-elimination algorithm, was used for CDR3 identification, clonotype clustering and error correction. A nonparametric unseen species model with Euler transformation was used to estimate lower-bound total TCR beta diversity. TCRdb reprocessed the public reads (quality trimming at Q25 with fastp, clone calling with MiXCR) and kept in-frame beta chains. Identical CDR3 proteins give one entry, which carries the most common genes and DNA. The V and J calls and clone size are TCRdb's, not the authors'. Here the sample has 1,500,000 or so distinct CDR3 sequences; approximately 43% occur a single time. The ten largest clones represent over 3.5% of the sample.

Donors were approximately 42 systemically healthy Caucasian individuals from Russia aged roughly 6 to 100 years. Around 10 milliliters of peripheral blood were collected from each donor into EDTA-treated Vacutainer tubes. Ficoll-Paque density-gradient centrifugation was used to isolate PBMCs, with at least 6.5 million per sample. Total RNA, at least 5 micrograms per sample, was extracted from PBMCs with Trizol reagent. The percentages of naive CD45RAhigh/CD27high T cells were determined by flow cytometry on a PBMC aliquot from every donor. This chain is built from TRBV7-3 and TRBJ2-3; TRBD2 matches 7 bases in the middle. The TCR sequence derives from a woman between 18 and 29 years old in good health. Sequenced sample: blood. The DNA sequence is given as TGTGCCAGCAGCAAGATAGCGGGTATCACAGATACGCAGTATTTT. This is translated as CASSKIAGITDTQYF. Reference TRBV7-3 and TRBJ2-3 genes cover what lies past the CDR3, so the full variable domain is GAGVSQTPSNKVTEKGKYVELRCDPISGHTALYWYRQSLGQGPEFLIYFQGTGAADDSGLPNDRFFAVRPEGSVSTLKIQRTERGDSAVYLCASSKIAGITDTQYFGPGTRLTVL.